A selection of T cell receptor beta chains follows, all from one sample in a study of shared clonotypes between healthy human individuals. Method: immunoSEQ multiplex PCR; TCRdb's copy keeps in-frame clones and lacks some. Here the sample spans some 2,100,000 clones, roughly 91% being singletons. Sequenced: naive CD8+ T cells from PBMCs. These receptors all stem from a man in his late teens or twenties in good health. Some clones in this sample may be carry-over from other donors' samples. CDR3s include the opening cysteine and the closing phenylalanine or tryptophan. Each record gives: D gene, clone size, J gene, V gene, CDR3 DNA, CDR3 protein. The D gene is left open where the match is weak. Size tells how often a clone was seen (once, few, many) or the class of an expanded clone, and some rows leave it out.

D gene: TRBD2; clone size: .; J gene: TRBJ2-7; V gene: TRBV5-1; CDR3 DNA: TGCGCCAGCAGCCCCCTGCGATGGCTAGCGGGTGACACCTACGAGCAGTACTTC; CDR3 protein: CASSPLRWLAGDTYEQYF
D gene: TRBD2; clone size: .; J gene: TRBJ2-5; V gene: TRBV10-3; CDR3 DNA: TGTGCCATCAGTGATCCCTTTTTGGCTAGCGGGATCTCAGAGACCCAGTACTTC; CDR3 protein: CAISDPFLASGISETQYF
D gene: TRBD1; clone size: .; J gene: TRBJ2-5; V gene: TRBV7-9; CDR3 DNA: TGTGCCAGCAGCCCGACAGGGGGGCGCGGGACCCAGTACTTC; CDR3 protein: CASSPTGGRGTQYF
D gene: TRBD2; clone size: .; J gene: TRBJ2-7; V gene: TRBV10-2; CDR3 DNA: TGCGCCAGCAGTGACAGGACTAGCGGGAGCTACGAGCAGTACTTC; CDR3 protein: CASSDRTSGSYEQYF
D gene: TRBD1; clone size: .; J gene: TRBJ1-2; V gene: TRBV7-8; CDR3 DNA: TGTGCCAGCAGCTTGACAGGGGGCCTTTGGTATGGCTACACCTTC; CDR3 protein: CASSLTGGLWYGYTF
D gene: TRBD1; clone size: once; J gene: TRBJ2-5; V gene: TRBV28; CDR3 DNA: TGTGCCAGCAGTACTCGACAGGGCGGGGAGACCCAGTACTTC; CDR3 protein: CASSTRQGGETQYF
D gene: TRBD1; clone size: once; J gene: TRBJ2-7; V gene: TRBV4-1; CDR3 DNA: TGCGCCAGCAGCCACCCAGGGGGACAACTGTACGAGCAGTACTTC; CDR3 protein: CASSHPGGQLYEQYF
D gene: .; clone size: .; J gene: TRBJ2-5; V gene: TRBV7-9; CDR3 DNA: TGTGCCAGCAGCCCGTCCGGCCCGAAGGTTGACTTC; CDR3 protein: CASSPSGPKVDF
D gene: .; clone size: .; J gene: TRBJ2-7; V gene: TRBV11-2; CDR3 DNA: TGTGCCAGCAGCTTAGCATCAGGGGGGGCCTACGAGCAGTACTTC; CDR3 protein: CASSLASGGAYEQYF
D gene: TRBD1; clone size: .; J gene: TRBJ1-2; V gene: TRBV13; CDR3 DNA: TGTGCCAGCAGCACAAGGGACAGGGGAAGGGATGGCTACACCTTC; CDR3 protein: CASSTRDRGRDGYTF
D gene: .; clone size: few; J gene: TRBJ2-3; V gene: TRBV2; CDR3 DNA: TGTGCCAGCAGTGAAGCTAGGATCCCAGATACGCAGTATTTT; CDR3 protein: CASSEARIPDTQYF
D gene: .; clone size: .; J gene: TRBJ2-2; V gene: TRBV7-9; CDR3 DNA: TGTGCCAGCAGCCCGGGACCCTCGGTGGGCACCGGGGAGCTGTTTTTT; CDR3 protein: CASSPGPSVGTGELFF
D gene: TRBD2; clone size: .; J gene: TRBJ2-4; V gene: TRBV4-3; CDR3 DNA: TGCGCCAGCAGCCAAGATACGAGGGAGGGAAACATTCAGTACTTC; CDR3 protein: CASSQDTREGNIQYF
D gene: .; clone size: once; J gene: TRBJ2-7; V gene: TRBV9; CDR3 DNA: TGTGCCAGCAGCGCGGGACTGGCCCCCTACGAGCAGTACTTC; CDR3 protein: CASSAGLAPYEQYF
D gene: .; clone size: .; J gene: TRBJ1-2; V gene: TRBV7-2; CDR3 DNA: TGTGCCAGCAGAGAGAGAATGTCGGAATCCTCCCCGAGGTATGGCTACACCTTC; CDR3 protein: CASRERMSESSPRYGYTF
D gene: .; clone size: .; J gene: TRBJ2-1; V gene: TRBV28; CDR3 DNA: TGTGCCAGCATCCCCTCCGGGGACTCGGCTGAGCAGTTCTTC; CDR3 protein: CASIPSGDSAEQFF
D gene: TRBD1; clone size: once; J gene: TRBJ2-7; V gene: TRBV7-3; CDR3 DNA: TGTGCCAGCAGCATCACAGGGGGCTGGGAGCAGTACTTC; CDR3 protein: CASSITGGWEQYF
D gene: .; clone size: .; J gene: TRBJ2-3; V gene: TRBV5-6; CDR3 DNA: TGTGCCAGCACCACCGCAGGAGACAGCAGCCAGACTAGCACAGATACGCAGTATTTT; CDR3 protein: CASTTAGDSSQTSTDTQYF
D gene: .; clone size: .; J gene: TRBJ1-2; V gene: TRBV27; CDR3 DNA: TGTGCCAGCAGTTTATGGGCAGGGTCAGGGGGCTACACCTTC; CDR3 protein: CASSLWAGSGGYTF
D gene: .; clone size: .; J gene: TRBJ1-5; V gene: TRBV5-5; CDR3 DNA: TGTGCCAGCAGCTTGGGGGGTTATCAGCCCCAGCATTTT; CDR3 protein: CASSLGGYQPQHF
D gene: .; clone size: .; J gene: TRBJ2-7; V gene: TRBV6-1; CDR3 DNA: TGTGCCAGCAGTGAAGCGCAGGTATTGACCTACGAGCAGTACTTC; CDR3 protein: CASSEAQVLTYEQYF
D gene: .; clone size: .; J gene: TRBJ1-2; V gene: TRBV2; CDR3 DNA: TGTGCCAGTAGGGACGGCAGGGGAGCTAACTATGGCTACACCTTC; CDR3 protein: CASRDGRGANYGYTF
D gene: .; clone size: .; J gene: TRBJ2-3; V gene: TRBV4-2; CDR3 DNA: TGTGCCAGCAGCCAAGTGGGGGGCACAGATACGCAGTATTTT; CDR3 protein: CASSQVGGTDTQYF
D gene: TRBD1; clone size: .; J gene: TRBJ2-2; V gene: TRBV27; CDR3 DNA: TGTGCCAGCAGAGACAGGGGTAGGAACACCGGGGAGCTGTTTTTT; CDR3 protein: CASRDRGRNTGELFF
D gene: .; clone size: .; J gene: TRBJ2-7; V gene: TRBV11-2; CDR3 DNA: TGTGCCAGCAGGATCACCGGGACCCTAATTCACTACGAGCAGTACTTC; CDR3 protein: CASRITGTLIHYEQYF
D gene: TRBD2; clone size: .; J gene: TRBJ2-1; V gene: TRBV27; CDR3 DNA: TGTGCCAGCAGTTTACTAGCGGGGCTGAATGAGCAGTTCTTC; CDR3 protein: CASSLLAGLNEQFF
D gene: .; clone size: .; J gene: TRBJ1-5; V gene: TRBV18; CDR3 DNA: TGTGCCAGCTCACCCCTGGAGGACGGGGGCAATCAGCCCCAGCATTTT; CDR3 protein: CASSPLEDGGNQPQHF
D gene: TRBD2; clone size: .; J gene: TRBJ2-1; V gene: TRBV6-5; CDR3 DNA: TGTGCCAGCACCAATCTAGCGGGTCGGCGCGATGAGCAGTTCTTC; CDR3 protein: CASTNLAGRRDEQFF
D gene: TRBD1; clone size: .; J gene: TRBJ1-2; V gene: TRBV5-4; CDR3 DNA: TGTGCCAGCAGCTTGGATTTTGCCGCAGGGGGCTATGGCTACACCTTC; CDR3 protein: CASSLDFAAGGYGYTF
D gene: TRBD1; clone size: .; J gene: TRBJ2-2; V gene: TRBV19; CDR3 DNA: TGTGCCAGTAGTCTACGGACAGGGGTCACCGGGGAGCTGTTTTTT; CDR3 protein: CASSLRTGVTGELFF
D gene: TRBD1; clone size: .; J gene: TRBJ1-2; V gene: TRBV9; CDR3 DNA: TGTGCCAGCAGCGTCACACCGGACAGGAGGTATGGCTACACCTTC; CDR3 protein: CASSVTPDRRYGYTF
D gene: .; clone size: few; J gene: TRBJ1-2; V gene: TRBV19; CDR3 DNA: TGTGCCAGTAGTGCCTGGTGGGGGCACTATGGCTACACCTTC; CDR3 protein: CASSAWWGHYGYTF
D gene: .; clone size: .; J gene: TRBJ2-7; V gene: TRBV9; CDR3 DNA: TGTGCCAGCAGCGTCTCGGTTGGGCAGGGGGGTTTTGAGGAGCAGTACTTC; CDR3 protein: CASSVSVGQGGFEEQYF
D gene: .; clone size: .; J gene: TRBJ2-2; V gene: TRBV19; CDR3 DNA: TGTGCCAGTAGTATATGGCGCGGGGAGCTGTTTTTT; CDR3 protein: CASSIWRGELFF
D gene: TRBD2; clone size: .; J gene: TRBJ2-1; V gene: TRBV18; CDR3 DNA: TGTGCCAGCTCAATGACTAGCGGGAACAATGAGCAGTTCTTC; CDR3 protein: CASSMTSGNNEQFF
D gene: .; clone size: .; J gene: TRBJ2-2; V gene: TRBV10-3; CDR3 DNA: TGTGCCATCAGTGAGTCGAAAGTCTATTCCGCCGGGGAGCTGTTTTTT; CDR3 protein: CAISESKVYSAGELFF
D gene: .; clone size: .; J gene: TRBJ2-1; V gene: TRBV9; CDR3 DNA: TGTGCCAGCAGCGTAAGGTATTATTACAATGAGCAGTTCTTC; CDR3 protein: CASSVRYYYNEQFF
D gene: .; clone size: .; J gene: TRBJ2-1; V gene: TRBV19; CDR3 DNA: TGTGCCAGTAGTATAGCAAGGGCAGGGGGGTACAATGAGCAGTTCTTC; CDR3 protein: CASSIARAGGYNEQFF
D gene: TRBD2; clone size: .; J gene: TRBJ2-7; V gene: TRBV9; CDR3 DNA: TGTGCCAGCAGCCCGCCATCGGGAGGGCCCTACGAGCAGTACTTC; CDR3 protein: CASSPPSGGPYEQYF
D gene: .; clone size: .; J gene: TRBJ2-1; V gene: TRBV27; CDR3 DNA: TGTGCCAGCAGTTTTAGTCGGAAAAGCTCCTACAATGAGCAGTTCTTC; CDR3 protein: CASSFSRKSSYNEQFF
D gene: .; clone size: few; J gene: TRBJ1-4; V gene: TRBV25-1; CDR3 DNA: TGTGCCAGCAGTGAATACGGGGCAACTAATGAAAAACTGTTTTTT; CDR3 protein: CASSEYGATNEKLFF